This T cell receptor beta chain was profiled in a study of blood T cell repertoires in COVID-19. As for the study in general: Samples came from the United States, Italy and Spain, spanning acute and convalescent COVID-19. T cells, B-cell-depleted T cells, or PBMCs provided the cDNA or gDNA that served as material.

Authors' processing steps: Amplification of reference gene primers provided the estimated nucleated cell counts. The data were produced by immunoSEQ multiplex PCR, yet TCRdb's version contains in-frame clones alone and is incomplete. Clonal size and the V and J genes are those of that table, whereas D and trimming came from the DNA. Altogether 300,000 to 350,000 clones are present, almost 90% being singletons, with the ten largest covering about 7%. The germline gives CDR1 SGHRS, CDR2 YFSETQ. V dropped 0 bases and J dropped 4; count of bases not matched to a gene: 5. The CDR3 loop spans 16 amino acids.

The TCR comes from a woman in her seventies with COVID-19, enrolled during active disease. Sequencing was done on a sample of peripheral blood. The rearrangement links TRBV5-1 to TRBJ2-1, with 9 nucleotides matching TRBD2. The CDR3 region has the DNA TGCGCCAGCAGCTTGGGGCTGGCGGGGGGGTACAATGAGCAGTTCTTC. It specifies CASSLGLAGGYNEQFF. Variable domain in full (rest from reference TRBV5-1 and TRBJ2-1): KAGVTQTPRYLIKTRGQQVTLSCSPISGHRSVSWYQQTPGQGLQFLFEYFSETQRNKGNFPGRFSGRQFSNSRSEMNVSTLELGDSALYLCASSLGLAGGYNEQFFGPGTRLTVL.